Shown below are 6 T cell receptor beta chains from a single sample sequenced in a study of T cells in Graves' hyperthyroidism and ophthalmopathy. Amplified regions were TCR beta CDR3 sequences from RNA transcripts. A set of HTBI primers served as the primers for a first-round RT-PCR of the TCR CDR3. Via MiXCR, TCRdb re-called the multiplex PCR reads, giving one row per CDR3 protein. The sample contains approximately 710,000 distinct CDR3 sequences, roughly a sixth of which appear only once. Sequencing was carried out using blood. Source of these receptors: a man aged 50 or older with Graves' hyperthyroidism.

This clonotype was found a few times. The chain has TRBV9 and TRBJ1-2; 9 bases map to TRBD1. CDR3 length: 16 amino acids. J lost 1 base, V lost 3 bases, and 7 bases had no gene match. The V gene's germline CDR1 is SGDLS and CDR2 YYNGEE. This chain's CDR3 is CASSAIGTGINYGYTF. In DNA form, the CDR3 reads TGTGCCAGCAGCGCGATAGGGACAGGGATTAACTATGGCTACACCTTC.

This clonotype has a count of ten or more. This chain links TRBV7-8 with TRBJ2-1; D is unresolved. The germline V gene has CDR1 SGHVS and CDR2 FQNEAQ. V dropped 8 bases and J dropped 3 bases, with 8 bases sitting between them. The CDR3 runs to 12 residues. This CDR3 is CASHPFYNEQFF. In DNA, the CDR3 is TGTGCCAGCCACCCATTCTACAATGAGCAGTTCTTC.

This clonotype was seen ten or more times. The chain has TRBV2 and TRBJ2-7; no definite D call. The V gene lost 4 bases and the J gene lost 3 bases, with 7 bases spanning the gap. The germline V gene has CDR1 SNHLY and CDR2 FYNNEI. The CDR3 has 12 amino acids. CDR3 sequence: CASSGLSYEQYF. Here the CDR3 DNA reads TGTGCCAGCAGTGGACTCAGCTACGAGCAGTACTTC.

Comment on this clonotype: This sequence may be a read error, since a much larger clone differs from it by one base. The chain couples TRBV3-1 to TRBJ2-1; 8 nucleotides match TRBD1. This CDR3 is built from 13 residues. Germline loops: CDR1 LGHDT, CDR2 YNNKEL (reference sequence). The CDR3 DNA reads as TGTCCCAGCAGTCGGACAGGGCCCAATGAGCAGTTCTTC. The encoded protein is CPSSRTGPNEQFF.

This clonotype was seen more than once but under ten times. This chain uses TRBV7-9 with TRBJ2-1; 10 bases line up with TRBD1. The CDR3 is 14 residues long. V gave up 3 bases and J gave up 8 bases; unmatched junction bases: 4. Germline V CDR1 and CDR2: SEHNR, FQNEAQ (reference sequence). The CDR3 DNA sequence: TGTGCCAGCAGCTTCGGGGACAGGGGCTATGAGCAGTTCTTC. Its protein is CASSFGDRGYEQFF.

The CDR3 bases are TGTGCCATCCTGGGACAGGGGAACTTCATGAACACTGAAGCTTTCTTT. Encoded protein: CAILGQGNFMNTEAFF. The chain couples TRBV10-3 to TRBJ1-1, with 10 bases matching TRBD1. CDR3 size: 16 residues. J gave up 0 bases and V 8 bases, and 9 bases lay outside the gene matches. The germline V gene encodes CDR1 ENHRY and CDR2 SYGVKD.